The 7 T cell receptor beta chains reported below all come from one sample, sequenced in a study of blood T cells in healthy people across ages. Combining a sample-barcoded 5' primer with a J-beta primer mix, a second PCR ran for about 6 to 11 cycles. TCRdb recomputed calls from the 5' RACE reads with MiXCR, one row per CDR3 protein. This sample has 1.5 million to 2 million distinct CDR3 sequences, with approximately 32% found just once. Input material: blood. The receptors shown here come from a woman aged 25 to 39 in good health.

This clonotype was seen more than once but under ten times. The DNA for the CDR3 is TGCAGTGCTCCTACCGGTCAATCTGGGGCCAACGTCCTGACTTTC. Its translation: CSAPTGQSGANVLTF. The chain employs TRBV20-1 and TRBJ2-6; D is unresolved. The CDR3 extends over 15 amino acids. Germline CDR1 DFQATT, CDR2 SNEGSKA (reference sequence). Trimming cost V 5 bases and J 1 base, with 12 bases left between them.

The chain has TRBV6-5 and TRBJ1-1; D not resolved. This CDR3 is built from 13 residues. CDR1 is MNHEY and CDR2 is SVGAGI in the germline V gene. The germline V and J ends were trimmed by 5 bases and 0 bases, with 7 bases remaining between them. The CDR3 sequence: CASSTVLNTEAFF. CDR3 nucleotides: TGTGCCAGCAGTACGGTTCTGAACACTGAAGCTTTCTTT.

Of note for this clonotype: One end of the junction varies from germline; a read error may be responsible. The CDR3 spells CTSSEGSVRETQYF. CDR3 nucleotides: TGTACCAGCAGTGAAGGATCAGTGCGAGAGACCCAGTACTTC. This chain joins TRBV6-1 and TRBJ2-5; D is uncertain. The CDR3 covers 14 residues. The germline V gene has CDR1 MNHNS and CDR2 SASEGT.

Details on this clonotype: This sequence may be a read error, since a much larger clone differs from it by one base. The chain carries TRBV6-6 and TRBJ2-3; D is unclear. Germline V gene lookup returns CDR1 MNHNY and CDR2 SVGAGI (reference sequence). V lost 7 bases, J lost 0 bases, and 14 bases lay in between. The CDR3 sequence is 15 residues long. The CDR3 DNA sequence: TGTGCCAGCAATTCCCCTCAGATCAGCACAGATACGCAGTATTTT. It yields the protein CASNSPQISTDTQYF.

This clonotype was seen many times. V is TRBV5-1 and J is TRBJ2-7; a possible D gene is TRBD1 (6 bases). The germline V gene encodes CDR1 SGHRS and CDR2 YFSETQ. V lost 4 bases, J lost 2 bases, and 13 bases lay in between. This CDR3 spans 14 amino acids. CDR3 bases: TGCGCCAGCAGCCCCAGGGGAGTCCCCTACGAGCAGTACTTC. Its protein is CASSPRGVPYEQYF.

The chain is built from TRBV20-1 and TRBJ1-1, with 8 bases that match TRBD1. V gave up 1 base and J gave up 4 bases; unmatched junction bases: 8. CDR1 is DFQATT, CDR2 SNEGSKA, per germline (reference sequence). CDR3 length equals 15 residues. The CDR3 DNA reads TGCAGTGCTAGAGGGGGCACGGACAGGGCCACTGAAGCTTTCTTT. Protein: CSARGGTDRATEAFF.

This chain joins TRBV4-2 and TRBJ2-3; D assignment may be TRBD1 or TRBD2 (5 bases each). Germline loops: CDR1 LGHNA, CDR2 YNFKEQ. Between the trimmed V and J ends, which lost 5 bases and 0 bases, there was a span of 18 bases. The CDR3 totals 17 residues. The CDR3 DNA is TGTGCCAGCAGCTCAAGAGTAGGGACCTCTAGCACAGATACGCAGTATTTT. Translated, it gives CASSSRVGTSSTDTQYF.